This record covers a single TCR beta chain. Its antigen is not identified. This specimen belongs to a study of vaccination effects on CD4 cells after COVID-19. For the study at large: With the ViraFEST assay, the study expanded antigen-specific CD4+ T cells using viral peptide pools, then sequenced them. The study's findings and limits: Healthy vaccine recipients' vaccine-induced clones were almost all SARS-CoV-2 mono-reactive.

Cells that had been cultured for nine to eleven days were the source of isolated CD4+ T cells. Days 3 and 7 were when half the medium was replaced with IL-2 medium. The germline gives CDR1 SEHNR, CDR2 FQNEAQ (reference sequence). V lost 1 base, J lost 8 bases, and 11 bases lay in between. This CDR3 spans 13 amino acids. Profiling relied on immunoSEQ multiplex PCR, and the TCRdb table lists in-frame clones only, not all of them. The sample contains around 50,000 clones, around 63% of which appear only once. The sequence derives from a human donor who received a COVID-19 vaccine. The chain employs TRBV7-9 and TRBJ1-1; no clear D. The sequences come from CD4+ T cells from PBMCs cultured without peptide, collected before COVID-19 vaccination. The chain's CDR3 is CASSLEVRQEAFF. In DNA, the CDR3 is TGTGCCAGCAGCTTAGAAGTTAGGCAGGAAGCTTTCTTT.